A selection of T cell receptor beta chains follows, all from one sample in a study of cytomegalovirus exposure and HLA in healthy donors. Measured with immunoSEQ multiplex PCR; TCRdb has only the in-frame clones, and not every one. The sample lists 150,000 to 180,000 clones; approximately 86% were seen once. The sequencing sample was made of PBMCs. Every receptor here comes from a man younger than 30 in good health and CMV-seropositive. Both conserved end residues are part of each CDR3.

v_call: TRBV7-6; cdr3_aa: CASSLGANQPQHF
v_call: TRBV7-2; cdr3_aa: CASSPGQELRYTF
v_call: TRBV6-1; cdr3_aa: CASSEAAAEAFF
v_call: TRBV30; cdr3_aa: CAWSAEETNTEAFF
v_call: TRBV18; cdr3_aa: CASSPPFSDTYGYTF
v_call: TRBV6-4; cdr3_aa: CASSDSTEADTQYF
v_call: TRBV19; cdr3_aa: CASSIGASGRGGYEQYF
v_call: TRBV19; cdr3_aa: CASNSRGQLNTIYF
v_call: TRBV7-9; cdr3_aa: CASSSHGRRETQYF
v_call: TRBV6-4; cdr3_aa: CASSDSQNTEAFF
v_call: TRBV27; cdr3_aa: CASGVNTEAFF
v_call: TRBV6-1; cdr3_aa: CASSEGASSWLAFF
v_call: TRBV19; cdr3_aa: CASSHREHTEAFF
v_call: TRBV5-1; cdr3_aa: CASSLVAGEGFQETQYF
v_call: TRBV7-9; cdr3_aa: CASSFIQGAGGYTF
v_call: TRBV9; cdr3_aa: CASSVGGTAYEQYF